This T cell receptor beta chain appears in the sequencing data of a study of OX40 agonist ivuxolimab in advanced cancers. Study context: Three patients got partial responses; one had hepatocellular carcinoma and two had cutaneous melanoma.

Generated by immunoSEQ multiplex PCR, the TCRdb table keeps only in-frame clones and is missing some. The sample includes more than 60,000 clones, roughly 93% of them seen just once. With respect to this clone: Its target is not known.

Germline V gives CDR1 SQVTM, CDR2 ANQGSEA. CDR3 length equals 13 residues. With 3 bases clipped from V and 4 bases from J, the junction kept 2 bases outside the gene matches. Notes on the study in general: At 0.1-3.0 mg/kg, partial responders had clonal expansion among the lowest observed. On average, a greater number of expanded clones characterised CD8+ T cells relative to CD4+.

The gene calls are TRBV29-1 and TRBJ2-7; the match to TRBD2 covers 11 bases. Sequencing used CD4+ or CD8+ T cells sorted from blood, obtained in a trial of the OX40 agonist ivuxolimab. This TCR derives from an adult with an advanced solid tumor such as melanoma, head and neck, liver or kidney cancer. The DNA for the CDR3 is TGCAGCGTTGAGGCTAGCGGGAGGTACGAGCAGTACTTC. Translated, it gives CSVEASGRYEQYF.